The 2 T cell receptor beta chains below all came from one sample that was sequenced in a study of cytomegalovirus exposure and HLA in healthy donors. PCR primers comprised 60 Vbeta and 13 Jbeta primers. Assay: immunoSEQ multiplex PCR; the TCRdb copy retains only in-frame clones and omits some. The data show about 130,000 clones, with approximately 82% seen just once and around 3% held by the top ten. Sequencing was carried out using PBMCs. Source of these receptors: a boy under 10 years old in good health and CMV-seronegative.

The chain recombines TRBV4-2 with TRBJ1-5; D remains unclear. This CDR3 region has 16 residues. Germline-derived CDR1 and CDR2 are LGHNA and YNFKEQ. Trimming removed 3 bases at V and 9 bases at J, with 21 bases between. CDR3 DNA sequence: TGTGCCAGCAGCCAGGTGGCCCAAAGTCCCCGAGGGCCCCAGCATTTT. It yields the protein CASSQVAQSPRGPQHF.

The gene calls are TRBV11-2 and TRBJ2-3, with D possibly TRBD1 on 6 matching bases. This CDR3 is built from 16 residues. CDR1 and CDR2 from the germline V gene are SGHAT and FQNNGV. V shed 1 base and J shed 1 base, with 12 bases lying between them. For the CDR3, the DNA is TGTGCCAGCAGCTTAGTTCGAGGGGGAGGCACAGATACGCAGTATTTT. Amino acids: CASSLVRGGGTDTQYF.